One and the same sample provided the 23 T cell receptor beta chains below, sequenced in a study of PD-L1 blockade in urothelial cancer. The sample's time point: pretreatment peripheral blood. Assay: immunoSEQ multiplex PCR; the TCRdb copy retains only in-frame clones and omits some. Seen here are roughly 95,000 clones, around 90% observed once, and the top ten hold approximately 2%. The sample in question was PBMCs, obtained around atezolizumab (anti-PD-L1) treatment. The receptors here all came from a man aged 55 to 69 with urothelial cancer.

This sequence joins TRBV28 and TRBJ1-2; possibly TRBD1 for D (6 bases). V was clipped by 2 bases and J by 8 bases, with 15 bases between them. Germline V gives CDR1 MDHEN, CDR2 SYDVKM. This CDR3 is built from 14 residues. The CDR3 reads CASSLGQGMGGYTF. Here the CDR3 DNA reads TGTGCCAGCAGTTTAGGGCAGGGGATGGGCGGCTACACCTTC.

The rearrangement uses TRBV2 and TRBJ1-2; no clear D. The CDR3 runs 14 residues. Germline lookup yields CDR1 SNHLY and CDR2 FYNNEI. Trimming pared 7 bases from V and 2 bases from J, leaving 14 bases between. This chain's CDR3 is CASISSLLNYGYTF. The CDR3, as DNA: TGTGCCAGCATATCCTCCCTTCTGAACTATGGCTACACCTTC.

The V and J genes are TRBV18 and TRBJ2-7; no firm D call. The V end lost 6 bases, the J end lost 1 base, and 10 bases lay between the germline ends. This CDR3 region has 13 residues. Germline V CDR1 and CDR2: KGHSH, LQKENI. The CDR3 coding sequence is TGTGCCAGCTCTCCCCCAAATTCCTACGAGCAGTACTTC. The encoded protein is CASSPPNSYEQYF.

This clone has more than one count but fewer than ten. The rearrangement links TRBV2 to TRBJ2-2; 10 bases line up with TRBD2. CDR3 length equals 15 residues. CDR1 is SNHLY and CDR2 is FYNNEI in the germline V gene. Unmatched junction bases numbered 6, after V lost 6 bases and J lost 5 bases. The CDR3 sequence is CASRRLAGGTGELFF. Written as DNA, the CDR3 is TGTGCCAGCAGGAGACTAGCGGGCGGGACCGGGGAGCTGTTTTTT.

This chain uses TRBV28 with TRBJ1-4; 11 nucleotides align to TRBD1. The germline gives CDR1 MDHEN, CDR2 SYDVKM. V shed 6 bases and J 8 bases; nucleotides not matched to a gene: 8. The CDR3 covers 15 residues. CDR3 sequence reads: CASSRPGQGEEKLFF. In DNA form, the CDR3 reads TGTGCCAGCAGCCGCCCGGGACAGGGGGAAGAAAAACTGTTTTTT. The full variable domain, its missing parts supplied by reference TRBV28 and TRBJ1-4, is DVKVTQSSRYLVKRTGEKVFLECVQDMDHENMFWYRQDPGLGLRLIYFSYDVKMKEKGDIPEGYSVSREKKERFSLILESASTNQTSMYLCASSRPGQGEEKLFFGSGTQLSVL.

The chain is built from TRBV5-1 and TRBJ2-5, with TRBD2 matching over 8 bases. This CDR3 contains 14 residues. Germline-derived CDR1 and CDR2 are SGHRS and YFSETQ. V was pared by 2 bases and J by 2 bases, with 2 bases of the junction left unmatched. In nucleotides, the CDR3 is TGCGCCAGCAGCTTAACGGGGGGGCAAGAGACCCAGTACTTC. Its protein product is CASSLTGGQETQYF.

V usage is TRBV28 and J usage is TRBJ1-5, with no clear D. This CDR3 has 14 residues. Germline V lookup: CDR1 MDHEN, CDR2 SYDVKM. V lost 7 bases to trimming and J lost 5 bases, with 15 bases between them. The CDR3 region is CASTPVEGHQPQHF. DNA for the CDR3: TGTGCCAGCACCCCCGTTGAGGGTCATCAGCCCCAGCATTTT.

This chain joins TRBV6-6 and TRBJ1-3; D unclear. V was cut by 8 bases and J by 2 bases, with 13 bases left in between. This CDR3 has 14 amino acids. Germline-derived CDR1 and CDR2 are MNHNY and SVGAGI (reference sequence). CDR3 in DNA: TGTGCCAGCTCTGTGGGCGAAGCTGGAAACACCATATATTTT. It is translated as CASSVGEAGNTIYF.

V and J are TRBV7-2 and TRBJ1-1; D perhaps matches TRBD1 (6 bases). The germline gives CDR1 SGHTA, CDR2 FQGNSA. Trimming shortened V by 6 bases and J by 6 bases, and 11 bases separated the two germline ends. This CDR3 has 12 residues. CDR3 region: CASRVQGSEAFF. As DNA, the CDR3 is TGTGCCAGCAGGGTACAGGGCTCTGAAGCTTTCTTT.

This chain connects TRBV4-3 to TRBJ1-3; possible D gene TRBD1, 5 bases. V was cut by 2 bases and J by 0 bases, with 8 bases left in between. The V gene's germline CDR1 is LGHNA and CDR2 YSLEER. The CDR3 extends over 15 amino acids. The CDR3 is CASSQRGVSGNTIYF. The DNA for the CDR3 is TGCGCCAGCAGCCAACGGGGGGTCTCTGGAAACACCATATATTTT.

The rearrangement uses TRBV7-9 and TRBJ2-2, with D possibly matching TRBD1 (7 bases). The V gene's germline CDR1 is SEHNR and CDR2 FQNEAQ (reference sequence). This CDR3 has 16 amino acids. With 5 bases removed from V and 3 bases from J, the gap between germline ends came to 16 bases. The CDR3 sequence: CASSPRGDSYTGELFF. For the CDR3, the DNA is TGTGCCAGCAGCCCCCGCGGGGACAGCTACACCGGGGAGCTGTTTTTT.

The rearrangement links TRBV5-1 to TRBJ2-2, with 12 bases that match TRBD2. CDR3 length: 19 residues. V lost 0 bases to trimming and J lost 3 bases; unmatched junction nucleotides: 9. CDR1 is SGHRS, CDR2 YFSETQ, per germline. The CDR3 here is CASSLGGASGRADTGELFF. Written as DNA, the CDR3 is TGCGCCAGCAGCTTGGGCGGAGCTAGCGGGAGGGCCGACACCGGGGAGCTGTTTTTT. The full variable domain, with the rest looked up from reference TRBV5-1 and TRBJ2-2, is KAGVTQTPRYLIKTRGQQVTLSCSPISGHRSVSWYQQTPGQGLQFLFEYFSETQRNKGNFPGRFSGRQFSNSRSEMNVSTLELGDSALYLCASSLGGASGRADTGELFFGEGSRLTVL.

The chain employs TRBV30 and TRBJ2-7; 9 bases align to TRBD1. The V gene end was trimmed by 2 bases and the J gene end by 5 bases; junction bases not matched to a gene: 1. This CDR3 has 12 amino acids. Per germline, CDR1 GTSNPN and CDR2 SVGIG (reference sequence). The CDR3 reads CAWSRQGDEQYF. For the CDR3, the DNA is TGTGCCTGGAGTAGACAGGGGGACGAGCAGTACTTC.

This chain joins TRBV30 and TRBJ1-4, with D unclear. Deletions cut 0 bases from V and 3 bases from J, with 5 bases between. There are 13 residues in the CDR3. Germline V CDR1 and CDR2: GTSNPN, SVGIG (reference sequence). The CDR3 DNA reads TGTGCCTGGAGTGTACTTCCTAATGAAAAACTGTTTTTT. Protein: CAWSVLPNEKLFF.

V gene TRBV5-1 combines with J gene TRBJ1-2; D is unclear. Germline CDR1 reads SGHRS; CDR2 reads YFSETQ. The CDR3 has 17 amino acids. V shed 5 bases and J shed 1 base, with 21 bases lying between them. CDR3 nucleotides: TGCGCCAGCAGTATTATTCCGGGAGGCAGTAATAACTATGGCTACACCTTC. Amino acid sequence: CASSIIPGGSNNYGYTF. Full variable domain (rest looked up from reference TRBV5-1 and TRBJ1-2): KAGVTQTPRYLIKTRGQQVTLSCSPISGHRSVSWYQQTPGQGLQFLFEYFSETQRNKGNFPGRFSGRQFSNSRSEMNVSTLELGDSALYLCASSIIPGGSNNYGYTFGSGTRLTVV.

CDR3 sequence: CASSLLSTDTQYF. The CDR3 coding sequence is TGCGCCAGCAGCTTGCTCAGCACAGATACGCAGTATTTT. The J gene is TRBJ2-3, the V gene TRBV5-1, with D unresolved. Germline V gene lookup returns CDR1 SGHRS and CDR2 YFSETQ. V lost 1 base and J 0 bases, leaving 3 bases between the germline ends. The CDR3 loop spans 13 amino acids.

This chain connects TRBV4-2 to TRBJ2-5; 7 nucleotides align to TRBD2. V dropped 4 bases and J dropped 3; count of bases not matched to a gene: 8. Germline V gene sequence: CDR1 LGHNA, CDR2 YNFKEQ. The CDR3 covers 15 residues. CDR3 DNA: TGTGCCAGCAGCCGCACGCCTGGACTAGAAGAGACCCAGTACTTC. Translating it yields CASSRTPGLEETQYF.

V gene TRBV18 combines with J gene TRBJ1-2; a weak D match, TRBD1 (5 bases). There are 15 residues in the CDR3. Germline CDR1 reads KGHSH; CDR2 reads LQKENI. Deletions cut 1 base from V and 8 bases from J, with 17 bases between. The CDR3 nucleotides are TGTGCCAGCTCACCACGGGGGGAAGGAGCGAAAGGCTACACCTTC. Translation gives CASSPRGEGAKGYTF.

The V and J genes are TRBV15 and TRBJ2-2; TRBD1 aligns across 7 bases. Unmatched junction bases numbered 7, after V lost 3 bases and J lost 6 bases. This CDR3 comprises 15 residues. Germline CDR1 reads LNHNV; CDR2 reads YYDKDF (reference sequence). CDR3 nucleotide sequence: TGTGCCACCAGCAGTCCGGGACAGTCATCCGGGGAGCTGTTTTTT. Its translation is CATSSPGQSSGELFF.

This rearrangement joins TRBV5-1 to TRBJ1-3; the D gene is possibly TRBD1 (5 bases). Germline V lookup: CDR1 SGHRS, CDR2 YFSETQ. There are 16 residues in the CDR3. V was clipped by 0 bases and J by 4 bases, with 14 bases between them. CDR3 nucleotide sequence: TGCGCCAGCAGCTTGGGAGTAATGGGGCTCGGAAACACCATATATTTT. Protein product: CASSLGVMGLGNTIYF.

The rearrangement links TRBV7-6 to TRBJ2-7; 7 bases match TRBD2. The V gene end was trimmed by 5 bases and the J gene end by 6 bases; junction bases not matched to a gene: 10. CDR1 and CDR2 (germline): SGHVS, FNYEAQ. This CDR3 has 14 residues. CDR3: CASSRDYGVGEQYF. In nucleotides, the CDR3 is TGTGCCAGCAGCCGGGACTATGGAGTTGGCGAGCAGTACTTC.

The gene calls are TRBV21-1 and TRBJ1-2. TRBV21-1 is given as a pseudogene. The CDR3 has 13 amino acids. CDR3 sequence reads: CASSKALRGGYTF. DNA for the CDR3: TGTGCCAGCAGCAAAGCCCTGCGGGGGGGCTACACCTTC.

V and J are TRBV9 and TRBJ1-2; 9 bases are shared with TRBD1. This CDR3 region has 15 residues. Germline trimming cut 4 bases from V and 4 bases from J; bases unmatched to any gene: 8. Germline V lookup: CDR1 SGDLS, CDR2 YYNGEE. The CDR3 loop is CASSLTGGAPYGYTF. For the CDR3, the DNA is TGTGCCAGCAGCCTCACAGGGGGCGCCCCCTATGGCTACACCTTC.